These T cell receptor beta chains were read from a single sample in a study of T-cell reconstitution after alpha-beta-depleted transplantation in children. Each CDR3 protein gets one entry after TCRdb re-called the PCR reads with MiXCR. The table lists approximately 640,000 distinct CDR3 sequences, roughly 17% of them singletons. This sample comprised PBMCs from the stem cell graft donor, obtained from the stem cell graft. These receptor sequences come from a human donor who donated a stem cell graft to a child with acute myeloid leukemia. Both conserved end residues are part of each CDR3. A D gene is named only where the DNA matches it firmly. Expanded clones get a size class; other rows say once, few or many, or leave the size out.

V gene: TRBV5-1
J gene: TRBJ2-3
clone size: -
D gene: -
CDR3 protein: CASSLLGLGPDTQYF
CDR3 DNA: TGCGCCAGCAGCTTATTGGGTCTTGGCCCAGATACGCAGTATTTT

V gene: TRBV20-1
J gene: TRBJ1-6
clone size: -
D gene: -
CDR3 protein: CSARDYREPLHF
CDR3 DNA: TGCAGTGCTAGAGACTACAGGGAACCCCTCCACTTT

V gene: TRBV6-5
J gene: TRBJ1-2
clone size: many
D gene: TRBD1
CDR3 protein: CASKTGDGYTF
CDR3 DNA: TGTGCCAGCAAGACAGGGGATGGCTACACCTTC

V gene: TRBV12-3/TRBV12-4
J gene: TRBJ1-1
clone size: -
D gene: -
CDR3 protein: CASINEPNTEAFF
CDR3 DNA: TGTGCCAGCATTAATGAACCGAACACTGAAGCTTTCTTT

V gene: TRBV5-6
J gene: TRBJ2-7
clone size: many
D gene: -
CDR3 protein: CASSLAQGGYREQYF
CDR3 DNA: TGTGCCAGCAGCTTGGCCCAGGGGGGGTATCGCGAGCAGTACTTC

V gene: TRBV6-5
J gene: TRBJ1-5
clone size: many
D gene: TRBD1
CDR3 protein: CASSWDRGSNQPQHF
CDR3 DNA: TGTGCCAGCAGTTGGGACAGGGGTAGCAATCAGCCCCAGCATTTT

V gene: TRBV6-1
J gene: TRBJ1-5
clone size: many
D gene: -
CDR3 protein: CASSDRGSWPQPQHF
CDR3 DNA: TGTGCCAGCAGTGACCGGGGCAGTTGGCCCCAGCCCCAGCATTTT

V gene: TRBV5-4
J gene: TRBJ2-7
clone size: -
D gene: -
CDR3 protein: CASGSGFLYEQYF
CDR3 DNA: TGTGCCAGCGGCTCCGGGTTCCTCTACGAGCAGTACTTC

V gene: TRBV29-1
J gene: TRBJ2-1
clone size: many
D gene: TRBD2
CDR3 protein: CSVKERGAYNEQFF
CDR3 DNA: TGCAGCGTTAAAGAGCGGGGGGCCTACAATGAGCAGTTCTTC

V gene: TRBV25-1
J gene: TRBJ1-5
clone size: many
D gene: TRBD1
CDR3 protein: CASSDSNTDREDSNQPQHF
CDR3 DNA: TGTGCCAGCAGTGACTCAAACACGGACAGGGAAGATAGCAATCAGCCCCAGCATTTT

V gene: TRBV12-3/TRBV12-4
J gene: TRBJ1-1
clone size: few
D gene: -
CDR3 protein: CASNSGNTEAFF
CDR3 DNA: TGTGCCAGCAACTCGGGGAACACTGAAGCTTTCTTT

V gene: TRBV27
J gene: TRBJ1-2
clone size: -
D gene: -
CDR3 protein: CASSFADLKGYTF
CDR3 DNA: TGTGCCAGCAGTTTTGCCGACCTGAAGGGCTACACCTTC

V gene: TRBV7-9
J gene: TRBJ1-2
clone size: few
D gene: -
CDR3 protein: CASSARTDGMRGYTF
CDR3 DNA: TGTGCCAGCAGCGCCCGGACAGACGGTATGAGAGGCTACACCTTC

V gene: TRBV20-1
J gene: TRBJ1-3
clone size: -
D gene: -
CDR3 protein: CSAVRGVSGNTIYF
CDR3 DNA: TGCAGTGCCGTCCGGGGGGTCTCTGGAAACACCATATATTTT

V gene: TRBV4-3
J gene: TRBJ1-4
clone size: -
D gene: -
CDR3 protein: CASSQDGGGSNEKLFF
CDR3 DNA: TGCGCCAGCAGCCAAGATGGGGGAGGGAGTAATGAAAAACTGTTTTTT

V gene: TRBV21-1
J gene: TRBJ1-5
clone size: -
D gene: -
CDR3 protein: CASSKERQGRHF
CDR3 DNA: TGTGCCAGCAGCAAAGAAAGACAGGGACGGCATTTT

V gene: TRBV7-9
J gene: TRBJ2-2
clone size: -
D gene: TRBD1
CDR3 protein: CASSARDSSTGELFF
CDR3 DNA: TGTGCCAGCAGCGCCCGGGACAGTAGCACCGGGGAGCTGTTTTTT

V gene: TRBV9
J gene: TRBJ1-2
clone size: many
D gene: -
CDR3 protein: CASSVGTAAYGYTF
CDR3 DNA: TGTGCCAGCAGCGTAGGGACAGCTGCCTATGGCTACACCTTC

V gene: TRBV24-1
J gene: TRBJ2-4
clone size: few
D gene: -
CDR3 protein: CATSDTGSRAKNIQYF
CDR3 DNA: TGTGCCACCAGTGATACAGGGTCGAGAGCCAAAAACATTCAGTACTTC

V gene: TRBV20-1
J gene: TRBJ1-5
clone size: many
D gene: TRBD1
CDR3 protein: CSARTGEGGNQPQHF
CDR3 DNA: TGCAGTGCCAGGACAGGTGAGGGTGGCAATCAGCCCCAGCATTTT

V gene: TRBV4-3
J gene: TRBJ2-1
clone size: few
D gene: -
CDR3 protein: CASSQEKGYNEQFF
CDR3 DNA: TGCGCCAGCAGCCAAGAGAAAGGGTACAATGAGCAGTTCTTC

V gene: TRBV15
J gene: TRBJ1-1
clone size: many
D gene: -
CDR3 protein: CATTSYMNTEAFF
CDR3 DNA: TGTGCCACCACCAGTTACATGAACACTGAAGCTTTCTTT

V gene: TRBV6-5
J gene: TRBJ1-1
clone size: many
D gene: -
CDR3 protein: CASSYSTVRLNTEAFF
CDR3 DNA: TGTGCCAGCAGTTACTCGACAGTACGCTTGAACACTGAAGCTTTCTTT

V gene: TRBV7-2
J gene: TRBJ2-1
clone size: -
D gene: -
CDR3 protein: CASSLPANPYNEQFF
CDR3 DNA: TGTGCCAGCAGCTTACCGGCGAATCCTTACAATGAGCAGTTCTTC

V gene: TRBV7-2
J gene: TRBJ1-1
clone size: once
D gene: -
CDR3 protein: CASVRLNTDAFF
CDR3 DNA: TGTGCCAGCGTAAGACTGAACACTGACGCTTTCTTT

V gene: TRBV10-3
J gene: TRBJ2-7
clone size: few
D gene: TRBD2
CDR3 protein: CAISEPYRDYYEQYF
CDR3 DNA: TGTGCCATCAGTGAACCTTACCGGGACTACTACGAGCAGTACTTC

V gene: TRBV29-1
J gene: TRBJ2-3
clone size: many
D gene: -
CDR3 protein: CSVEDRSGTDTQYF
CDR3 DNA: TGCAGCGTTGAAGATCGGTCAGGAACAGATACGCAGTATTTT

V gene: TRBV12-3/TRBV12-4
J gene: TRBJ2-3
clone size: many
D gene: TRBD2
CDR3 protein: CASSFGGSGTHTQYF
CDR3 DNA: TGTGCCAGCAGTTTCGGGGGGTCAGGCACACATACGCAGTATTTT

V gene: TRBV13
J gene: TRBJ1-2
clone size: few
D gene: -
CDR3 protein: CASSSPSGSYGYTF
CDR3 DNA: TGTGCCAGCAGCTCGCCCAGCGGCTCTTATGGCTACACCTTC

V gene: TRBV5-5
J gene: TRBJ2-5
clone size: many
D gene: TRBD2
CDR3 protein: CASSLETSGGRGTQYF
CDR3 DNA: TGTGCCAGCAGCTTGGAGACTAGCGGGGGGCGGGGGACCCAGTACTTC

V gene: TRBV27
J gene: TRBJ1-2
clone size: -
D gene: -
CDR3 protein: CASSPHPTGEYGYTF
CDR3 DNA: TGTGCCAGCAGTCCGCACCCGACAGGAGAGTATGGCTACACCTTC

V gene: TRBV7-9
J gene: TRBJ2-1
clone size: few
D gene: TRBD2
CDR3 protein: CASSLLAGGFLNEQFF
CDR3 DNA: TGTGCCAGCAGCCTTTTGGCGGGGGGCTTTCTTAATGAGCAGTTCTTC

V gene: TRBV7-9
J gene: TRBJ2-3
clone size: -
D gene: -
CDR3 protein: CASSPREAGTDTQYF
CDR3 DNA: TGTGCCAGCAGCCCTAGAGAGGCAGGAACAGATACGCAGTATTTT

V gene: TRBV28
J gene: TRBJ1-2
clone size: -
D gene: TRBD1
CDR3 protein: CASSLASTGGGYTF
CDR3 DNA: TGTGCCAGCAGTTTAGCTTCAACAGGGGGCGGCTACACCTTC

V gene: TRBV20-1
J gene: TRBJ1-5
clone size: many
D gene: -
CDR3 protein: CSARSGEFNQPQHF
CDR3 DNA: TGCAGTGCTAGATCAGGAGAGTTTAATCAGCCCCAGCATTTT

V gene: TRBV27
J gene: TRBJ2-7
clone size: many
D gene: TRBD1
CDR3 protein: CASSLGTGNYEQYF
CDR3 DNA: TGTGCCAGCAGCCTAGGGACAGGAAACTACGAGCAGTACTTC

V gene: TRBV7-2
J gene: TRBJ1-2
clone size: few
D gene: -
CDR3 protein: CASSLESGGAGYTF
CDR3 DNA: TGTGCCAGCAGCTTAGAGTCTGGTGGGGCTGGCTACACCTTC

V gene: TRBV11-1
J gene: TRBJ1-2
clone size: -
D gene: -
CDR3 protein: CASSPSRDYGYTF
CDR3 DNA: TGTGCCAGCAGCCCTTCGCGGGACTATGGCTACACCTTC

V gene: TRBV27
J gene: TRBJ1-2
clone size: -
D gene: -
CDR3 protein: CASSYSLSSAGYTF
CDR3 DNA: TGTGCCAGCAGTTACAGCCTTTCCTCAGCGGGCTACACCTTC

V gene: TRBV11-2
J gene: TRBJ1-5
clone size: -
D gene: -
CDR3 protein: CASSLDRGSPSNQPQHF
CDR3 DNA: TGTGCCAGCAGCTTAGACAGAGGAAGCCCCAGCAATCAGCCCCAGCATTTT

V gene: TRBV20-1
J gene: TRBJ2-5
clone size: many
D gene: TRBD2
CDR3 protein: CSARPPSGPQETQYF
CDR3 DNA: TGCAGTGCTAGACCCCCTAGCGGCCCCCAAGAGACCCAGTACTTC

V gene: TRBV12-3/TRBV12-4
J gene: TRBJ1-5
clone size: many
D gene: -
CDR3 protein: CASSLEDSNQPQHF
CDR3 DNA: TGTGCCAGCAGTTTGGAAGATAGCAATCAGCCCCAGCATTTT

V gene: TRBV5-1
J gene: TRBJ2-5
clone size: few
D gene: -
CDR3 protein: CASRNIQGQETQYF
CDR3 DNA: TGCGCCAGCAGGAATATACAAGGCCAAGAGACCCAGTACTTC

V gene: TRBV5-1
J gene: TRBJ2-2
clone size: -
D gene: -
CDR3 protein: CASSAETGELFF
CDR3 DNA: TGCGCCAGCAGCGCGGAGACCGGGGAGCTGTTTTTT

V gene: TRBV30
J gene: TRBJ1-5
clone size: few
D gene: -
CDR3 protein: CAWSLTEGNQPQHF
CDR3 DNA: TGTGCCTGGAGCCTGACGGAGGGCAATCAGCCCCAGCATTTT

V gene: TRBV29-1
J gene: TRBJ2-3
clone size: many
D gene: -
CDR3 protein: CSVDRTADTQYF
CDR3 DNA: TGCAGCGTTGACAGAACAGCAGATACGCAGTATTTT

V gene: TRBV7-9
J gene: TRBJ1-1
clone size: -
D gene: TRBD1
CDR3 protein: CASSPGGTGVNTEAFF
CDR3 DNA: TGTGCCAGCAGCCCCGGAGGGACAGGGGTGAACACTGAAGCTTTCTTT

V gene: TRBV7-6
J gene: TRBJ2-2
clone size: -
D gene: -
CDR3 protein: CASSRFEGTGELFF
CDR3 DNA: TGTGCCAGCAGCCGATTCGAAGGAACCGGGGAGCTGTTTTTT

V gene: TRBV7-2
J gene: TRBJ1-6
clone size: many
D gene: -
CDR3 protein: CASSLEGRTLHF
CDR3 DNA: TGTGCCAGCAGCTTAGAAGGCCGAACCCTCCACTTT

V gene: TRBV7-3
J gene: TRBJ2-1
clone size: many
D gene: TRBD2
CDR3 protein: CASSPGGHSYNEQFF
CDR3 DNA: TGTGCCAGCAGCCCGGGGGGGCACTCCTACAATGAGCAGTTCTTC

V gene: TRBV20-1
J gene: TRBJ2-2
clone size: -
D gene: -
CDR3 protein: CSAPILDSTGELFF
CDR3 DNA: TGCAGTGCCCCGATCCTAGATAGCACCGGGGAGCTGTTTTTT

V gene: TRBV20-1
J gene: TRBJ1-2
clone size: many
D gene: -
CDR3 protein: CSARSQLLGGGYTF
CDR3 DNA: TGCAGTGCTAGATCGCAGCTTCTAGGGGGTGGCTACACCTTC

V gene: TRBV6-5
J gene: TRBJ2-3
clone size: few
D gene: -
CDR3 protein: CASSYSSDPTDTQYF
CDR3 DNA: TGTGCCAGCAGTTACTCGTCAGACCCCACAGATACGCAGTATTTT

V gene: TRBV5-6
J gene: TRBJ1-1
clone size: -
D gene: TRBD1
CDR3 protein: CASRRTGEAFF
CDR3 DNA: TGTGCCAGCAGGAGGACAGGGGAAGCTTTCTTT

V gene: TRBV7-2
J gene: TRBJ1-6
clone size: few
D gene: -
CDR3 protein: CASSSTWAGTYNSPLHF
CDR3 DNA: TGTGCCAGCAGCTCAACATGGGCGGGCACCTATAATTCACCCCTCCACTTT